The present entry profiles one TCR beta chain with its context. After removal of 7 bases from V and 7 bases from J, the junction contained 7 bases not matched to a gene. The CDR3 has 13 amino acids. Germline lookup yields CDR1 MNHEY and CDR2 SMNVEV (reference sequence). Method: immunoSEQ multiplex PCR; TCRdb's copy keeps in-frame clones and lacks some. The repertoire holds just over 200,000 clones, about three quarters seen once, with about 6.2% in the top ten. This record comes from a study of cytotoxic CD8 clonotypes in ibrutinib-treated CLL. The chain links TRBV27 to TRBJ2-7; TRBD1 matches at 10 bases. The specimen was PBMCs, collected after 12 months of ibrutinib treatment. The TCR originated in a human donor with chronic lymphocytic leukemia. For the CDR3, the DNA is TGTGCCAGCATGGGACAGGGGCGGTATGAGCAGTACTTC. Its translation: CASMGQGRYEQYF.